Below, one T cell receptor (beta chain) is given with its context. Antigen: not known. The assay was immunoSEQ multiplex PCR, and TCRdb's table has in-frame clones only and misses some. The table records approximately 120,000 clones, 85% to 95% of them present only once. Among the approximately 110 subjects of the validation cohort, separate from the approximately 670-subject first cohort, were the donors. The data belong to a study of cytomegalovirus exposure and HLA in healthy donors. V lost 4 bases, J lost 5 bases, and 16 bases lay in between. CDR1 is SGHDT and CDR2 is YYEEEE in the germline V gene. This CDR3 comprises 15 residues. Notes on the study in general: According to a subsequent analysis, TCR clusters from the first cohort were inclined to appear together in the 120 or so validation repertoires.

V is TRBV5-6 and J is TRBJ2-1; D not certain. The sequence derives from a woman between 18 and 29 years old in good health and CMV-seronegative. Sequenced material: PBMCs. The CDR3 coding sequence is TGTGCCAGCAGCCGCAGGCGACCCAAACACAATGAGCAGTTCTTC. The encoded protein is CASSRRRPKHNEQFF.